This T cell receptor beta chain was sequenced in a study of blood T cell repertoires in COVID-19. Study summary: Sites across the United States, Italy and Spain contributed samples from acute and convalescent COVID-19. Nucleic acid was either cDNA or gDNA, and it came from T cells, B-cell-depleted T cells, or PBMCs.

In the original analysis: Amplification of reference gene primers was used by the study to estimate nucleated cell counts. TCRdb keeps only in-frame clones here, not all; method: immunoSEQ multiplex PCR. V and J calls and clone size are as listed in that table; D and trimming were resolved from the DNA. Among around 99,000 clones, about nine tenths were seen once, and the ten largest hold under 7%. In this sample, this clone turned up once. In germline, CDR1 is MDHEN, CDR2 SYDVKM. The CDR3 length is 11 residues. Trimming pared 6 bases from V and 7 bases from J, leaving 7 bases between. This receptor was identified in a man aged 50-59 years with active or convalescent COVID-19. The sequenced sample was peripheral blood. The chain employs TRBV28 and TRBJ2-1; D unresolved. CDR3 loop: CASSSPNEQFF. CDR3 coding DNA: TGTGCCAGCAGCTCTCCTAATGAGCAGTTCTTC.